These 30 T cell receptor beta chains originate from one sample sequenced in a study of Ad26.COV2.S vaccination and SARS-CoV-2 variants. This table comes from immunoSEQ multiplex PCR, and its TCRdb copy is limited to in-frame clones, with some not included. The table includes about 320,000 clones, roughly 80% detected once. Indicated treatment: roughly 18 received Ad26.COV2.S at low or high dose, single or two shots; 5 received placebo; per-sample allocation not given. Collection of samples fell on day 63 after the first vaccine or placebo injection. The material sequenced was peripheral blood, taken in a trial of Ad26.COV2.S vaccine versus placebo. The receptors come from a person aged 18-60 years who received the Ad26.COV2.S COVID-19 vaccine or a placebo.

The chain employs TRBV6-5 and TRBJ1-1, with TRBD1 as a possible D gene (5 bases). CDR3 length equals 14 residues. CDR1 and CDR2 from the germline V gene are MNHEY and SVGAGI. Trimming removed 8 bases at V and 7 bases at J, with 20 bases between. In DNA form, the CDR3 reads TGTGCCAGCTACCAGGACATTCGGGGCTTTGAAGCTTTCTTT. This sequence encodes CASYQDIRGFEAFF.

The chain is built from TRBV18 and TRBJ1-2, with 7 bases lining up with TRBD1. Germline values: CDR1 KGHSH, CDR2 LQKENI. The CDR3 consists of 15 residues. J lost 3 bases, V lost 6 bases, and 10 bases had no gene match. The CDR3 reads CASSADRILDYGYTF. CDR3 coding DNA: TGTGCCAGCTCGGCGGACAGGATATTGGACTATGGCTACACCTTC.

The chain combines TRBV7-6 with TRBJ2-3, with a possible D match to TRBD2 (7 bases). The germline CDR1 and CDR2 sequences are SGHVS and FNYEAQ. V was clipped by 3 bases and J by 3 bases, with 13 bases between them. The CDR3 sequence is 15 residues long. The CDR3 loop is CASSFGGGITDTQYF. DNA of the CDR3: TGTGCCAGCAGCTTCGGCGGGGGCATAACAGATACGCAGTATTTT.

The V gene is TRBV7-2, the J gene TRBJ2-5; 7 nucleotides match TRBD2. The V segment lost 1 base and the J segment 0 bases; nucleotides outside the gene matches: 5. This CDR3 is built from 16 residues. Germline V gene data show CDR1 as SGHTA and CDR2 as FQGNSA. The CDR3 loop reads CASSLVQRGDQETQYF. CDR3 coding DNA: TGTGCCAGCAGCTTAGTCCAGCGGGGAGACCAAGAGACCCAGTACTTC. The full variable domain, with the rest looked up from reference TRBV7-2 and TRBJ2-5, is GAGVSQSPSNKVTEKGKDVELRCDPISGHTALYWYRQSLGQGLEFLIYFQGNSAPDKSGLPSDRFSAERTGGSVSTLTIQRTQQEDSAVYLCASSLVQRGDQETQYFGPGTRLLVL.

The rearrangement joins TRBV14 to TRBJ2-3; perhaps D is TRBD1 or TRBD2 (6 bases each). This CDR3 is built from 15 residues. V was shortened by 3 bases and J by 3 bases, with 13 bases between the two germline ends. Germline V gene sequence: CDR1 SGHDN, CDR2 FVKESK. CDR3 amino acids: CASSQLGGLTDTQYF. The CDR3 coding sequence is TGTGCCAGCAGCCAGCTAGGGGGGCTAACAGATACGCAGTATTTT.

In regard to this clone: Other nucleotide sequences in the sample specify the same CDR3. The V and J genes are TRBV6-5 and TRBJ1-3; D is unclear. Between the trimmed V and J ends, which lost 2 bases and 0 bases, there was a span of 8 bases. This CDR3 is 15 amino acids long. CDR1 is MNHEY, CDR2 SVGAGI, per germline. The CDR3 region has the DNA TGTGCCAGCAGTTACAGAGGAAACTCTGGAAACACCATATATTTT. Its translation is CASSYRGNSGNTIYF.

In the case of this clone: Just one base apart from a much larger clone, this may be a read error. The same CDR3 arises from other DNA sequences in this sample as well. V usage is TRBV7-9 and J usage is TRBJ1-1; no reliable D call. Germline CDR1 is SEHNR and CDR2 is FQNEAQ (reference sequence). The CDR3 extends over 13 amino acids. The V end was cut by 1 base, the J end by 1 base, with 4 bases between. CDR3 loop: CASSLEGNTEAFF. As DNA, the CDR3 is TGTGCCAGCAGCTTAGAGGGGAACACTGAAGCTTTCTTT.

In its sample, this clone was seen once. The gene calls are TRBV18 and TRBJ1-1; D may be TRBD1 (6 bases). V was cut by 3 bases and J by 1 base, with 9 bases left in between. Germline V gene lookup returns CDR1 KGHSH and CDR2 LQKENI. The CDR3 is 14 residues long. The CDR3 loop reads CASSPRTENTEAFF. The CDR3 DNA reads TGTGCCAGCTCACCGAGGACAGAGAACACTGAAGCTTTCTTT. Based on the CDR3 plus reference TRBV18 and TRBJ1-1, the full variable domain is NAGVMQNPRHLVRRRGQEARLRCSPMKGHSHVYWYRQLPEEGLKFMVYLQKENIIDESGMPKERFSAEFPKEGPSILRIQQVVRGDSAAYFCASSPRTENTEAFFGQGTRLTVV.

The chain couples TRBV6-1 to TRBJ1-5, with D unresolved. V shed 0 bases and J shed 3 bases, with 15 bases lying between them. Per germline, CDR1 MNHNS and CDR2 SASEGT. The CDR3 totals 17 residues. CDR3 in DNA: TGTGCCAGCAGTGAAGCGTTAGAGTCCCTGGCCAATCAGCCCCAGCATTTT. Its protein is CASSEALESLANQPQHF.

The chain is built from TRBV12-3 or TRBV12-4 and TRBJ2-2, with a weak D call TRBD1 (5 bases). The CDR3 is 13 amino acids. Trimming stripped 6 bases from V and 4 bases from J, with 9 bases between. CDR3 DNA: TGTGCCAGCAGCCTTAGGGGCACCGGGGAGCTGTTTTTT. Translation gives CASSLRGTGELFF.

V and J are TRBV27 and TRBJ1-4; D perhaps matches TRBD1 (5 bases). CDR3 length equals 13 residues. The V gene lost 8 bases and the J gene lost 4 bases, with 11 bases spanning the gap. Germline CDR1 MNHEY, CDR2 SMNVEV (reference sequence). The CDR3 is CASQRDLNEKLFF. For the CDR3, the DNA is TGTGCCAGCCAACGGGACCTTAATGAAAAACTGTTTTTT.

This clone came up a few times. The chain combines TRBV2 with TRBJ1-6; D may be TRBD1 (6 bases). Trimming cost V 8 bases and J 5 bases, with 13 bases left between them. Germline CDR1 and CDR2: SNHLY and FYNNEI. CDR3 length equals 14 residues. In nucleotides, the CDR3 is TGTGCCAGCCTCCGGGACATCAATAATTCACCCCTCCACTTT. As protein: CASLRDINNSPLHF.

This rearrangement joins TRBV7-3 to TRBJ2-2, with a weak D call TRBD2 (6 bases). V was trimmed by 8 bases and J by 0 bases, leaving 10 bases between them. The CDR3 covers 14 residues. Germline values: CDR1 SGHTA, CDR2 FQGTGA. The chain's CDR3 is CASRRDSNTGELFF. The CDR3 region has the DNA TGTGCCAGCCGACGGGACTCGAACACCGGGGAGCTGTTTTTT.

This sequence joins TRBV4-1 and TRBJ2-4; TRBD2 agrees at 7 bases. Germline trimming cut 0 bases from V and 3 bases from J; bases unmatched to any gene: 8. CDR1 is MGHRA and CDR2 is YSYEKL in the germline V gene. The CDR3 loop spans 17 amino acids. The CDR3 DNA follows: TGCGCCAGCAGCCAAGATCCCCGGGGGGATGGCAAAAACATTCAGTACTTC. Its translation is CASSQDPRGDGKNIQYF.

The rearrangement links TRBV27 to TRBJ1-1, with D perhaps TRBD1 (5 bases). CDR3 size: 14 residues. The V end lost 4 bases, the J end lost 1 base, and 10 bases lay between the germline ends. CDR1 and CDR2 (germline): MNHEY, SMNVEV (reference sequence). The CDR3 here is CASSSSGQNTEAFF. The CDR3 DNA follows: TGTGCCAGCAGTTCATCAGGGCAGAACACTGAAGCTTTCTTT.

V and J are TRBV5-1 and TRBJ1-6; 7 nucleotides line up with TRBD1. From germline, CDR1 is SGHRS and CDR2 YFSETQ. CDR3 length: 16 residues. Trimming removed 0 bases from V and 10 bases from J; junction bases left unmatched: 10. The DNA of the CDR3 is TGCGCCAGCAGCTTGGGTAGTGGACAGGTGAACTCACCCCTCCACTTT. Protein sequence: CASSLGSGQVNSPLHF.

The rearrangement uses TRBV2 and TRBJ1-4; perhaps TRBD1 as D (6 bases). Germline V lookup: CDR1 SNHLY, CDR2 FYNNEI. CDR3 length: 14 amino acids. Trimming took 3 bases from V and 7 from J, leaving 12 bases between them. The CDR3 DNA reads as TGTGCCAGCAGTGACATAGGGGGAGGTGAAAAACTGTTTTTT. Amino acid sequence: CASSDIGGGEKLFF.

This clone has a single count. The chain is built from TRBV7-2 and TRBJ2-1; TRBD2 matches 10 bases. The V segment lost 2 bases and the J segment 6 bases; nucleotides outside the gene matches: 4. From germline, CDR1 is SGHTA and CDR2 FQGNSA. This CDR3 has 15 amino acids. The CDR3 spells CASSLSGGAGNEQFF. CDR3 DNA sequence: TGTGCCAGCAGCTTAAGCGGGGGGGCCGGCAATGAGCAGTTCTTC. Drawing the rest from reference TRBV7-2 and TRBJ2-1, the complete variable domain is GAGVSQSPSNKVTEKGKDVELRCDPISGHTALYWYRQSLGQGLEFLIYFQGNSAPDKSGLPSDRFSAERTGGSVSTLTIQRTQQEDSAVYLCASSLSGGAGNEQFFGPGTRLTVL.

The gene calls are TRBV27 and TRBJ1-6; 7 nucleotides align to TRBD1. Trimming removed 3 bases from V and 3 bases from J; junction bases left unmatched: 8. The V gene's germline CDR1 is MNHEY and CDR2 SMNVEV (reference sequence). This CDR3 is 17 amino acids long. Written as DNA, the CDR3 is TGTGCCAGCAGTTTTCGGACTAGACAGGGCTATAATTCACCCCTCCACTTT. It yields the protein CASSFRTRQGYNSPLHF.

This chain connects TRBV4-2 to TRBJ2-2; weak D call: TRBD1 (5 bases). From germline, CDR1 is LGHNA and CDR2 YNFKEQ. Trimming stripped 1 base from V and 0 bases from J, with 12 bases between. This CDR3 region has 17 residues. The CDR3, as DNA: TGTGCCAGCAGCCAAGTGGTCAGGGCTTCGAACACCGGGGAGCTGTTTTTT. Translating it yields CASSQVVRASNTGELFF.

The J gene is TRBJ2-7, the V gene TRBV27; no definite D call. The V end lost 0 bases, the J end lost 6 bases, and 12 bases lay between the germline ends. There are 14 residues in the CDR3. CDR1 is MNHEY and CDR2 is SMNVEV in the germline V gene (reference sequence). DNA of the CDR3: TGTGCCAGCAGTTTATCGCCTCGTAGTATCGAGCAGTACTTC. Translated, it gives CASSLSPRSIEQYF.

This rearrangement joins TRBV27 to TRBJ2-6; D remains unclear. Germline values: CDR1 MNHEY, CDR2 SMNVEV (reference sequence). The ends were cut back, 5 bases at V and 3 bases at J, with 8 bases in the middle. The CDR3 is 14 residues long. CDR3 residues: CASSPLGGANVLTF. DNA for the CDR3: TGTGCCAGCAGTCCCCTCGGTGGGGCCAACGTCCTGACTTTC.

This chain's CDR3 is CASSLDSWNTEAFF. The CDR3 bases are TGTGCCAGCAGCTTGGACAGTTGGAACACTGAAGCTTTCTTT. The J gene is TRBJ1-1, the V gene TRBV5-5; no reliable D call. The CDR3 contains 14 residues. The V gene lost 0 bases and the J gene lost 1 base, with 7 bases spanning the gap. Germline CDR1 and CDR2: SGHKS and YYEKEE (reference sequence).

Only one count was recorded for this clone. This chain joins TRBV7-3 and TRBJ2-5; perhaps TRBD2 as D (6 bases). Trimming shortened V by 3 bases and J by 5 bases, and 13 bases separated the two germline ends. The CDR3 runs to 14 residues. Germline assignment: CDR1 SGHTA and CDR2 FQGTGA. CDR3: CASSLAGYSETQYF. DNA for the CDR3: TGTGCCAGCAGCTTGGCGGGGTATTCGGAGACCCAGTACTTC.

The DNA for the CDR3 is TGTGCCAGCAGACCGGGACAGGGGTTGGCGGGGTACTTC. Translating gives CASRPGQGLAGYF. The V gene is TRBV12-3 or TRBV12-4, the J gene TRBJ2-7; 10 nucleotides agree with TRBD1. V was clipped by 6 bases and J by 12 bases; unmatched bases: 11. This CDR3 is built from 13 residues.

This clone was observed a handful of times. This chain joins TRBV6-2 or TRBV6-3 and TRBJ2-2; TRBD2 aligns across 9 bases. Germline assignment: CDR1 MNHEY and CDR2 SVGEGT. The CDR3 is 17 residues long. Losses at the gene ends were 5 bases for V and 5 bases for J; bases not matched to a gene: 12. CDR3 DNA sequence: TGTGCCAGCAGTCTTAGGACTAGCGTTAAGATGACCGGGGAGCTGTTTTTT. Protein sequence: CASSLRTSVKMTGELFF.

The J gene is TRBJ1-2, the V gene TRBV28, with D possibly matching TRBD1 (5 bases). Germline CDR1 MDHEN, CDR2 SYDVKM. Trimming removed 3 bases from V and 8 bases from J, with 19 bases in between. The CDR3 is 15 amino acids. CDR3 nucleotides: TGTGCCAGCAGTTTTGGGGCAGGGCTTACCCGCGGCTACACCTTC. Its protein product is CASSFGAGLTRGYTF.

The J gene is TRBJ2-3, the V gene TRBV2; 8 positions agree with TRBD1. This CDR3 is 15 amino acids long. Germline V gene data show CDR1 as SNHLY and CDR2 as FYNNEI. J gave up 1 base and V 8 bases, and 8 bases lay outside the gene matches. The CDR3 nucleotides read TGTGCCAGCGTACCTTGGGGACAGGGCACAGATACGCAGTATTTT. Protein: CASVPWGQGTDTQYF. Variable domain in full (rest from reference TRBV2 and TRBJ2-3): EPEVTQTPSHQVTQMGQEVILRCVPISNHLYFYWYRQILGQKVEFLVSFYNNEISEKSEIFDDQFSVERPDGSNFTLKIRSTKLEDSAMYFCASVPWGQGTDTQYFGPGTRLTVL.

The J gene is TRBJ2-7, the V gene TRBV12-5; D remains unclear. The V and J ends lost 6 bases and 2 bases respectively, with 8 bases between them. The CDR3 runs to 12 residues. Germline assignment: CDR1 LGHNT and CDR2 FRNRAP. The CDR3 DNA is TGTGCTAGTGGCCTGAACCCCTACGAGCAGTACTTC. Its translation is CASGLNPYEQYF.

This chain uses TRBV6-5 with TRBJ1-2, with D uncertain. The V and J ends lost 0 bases and 4 bases respectively, with 9 bases between them. The CDR3 is 14 residues long. CDR1 and CDR2 (germline): MNHEY, SVGAGI. As DNA, the CDR3 is TGTGCCAGCAGTTACTCCGGCGGACGCTATGGCTACACCTTC. Its translation is CASSYSGGRYGYTF.